The 24 T cell receptor beta chains reported below all come from one sample, sequenced in a study of T cells in Graves' hyperthyroidism and ophthalmopathy. Using RNA transcripts as the source, TCR beta CDR3 regions were amplified. An initial round of RT-PCR targeting the TCR CDR3 relied on the HTBI primer set. TCRdb recomputed calls from the multiplex PCR reads with MiXCR, one row per CDR3 protein. The sample has a few hundred thousand distinct CDR3 sequences, approximately 22% seen once. Sequenced sample: blood. The origin of the receptors is a woman aged 70-85 years with Graves' ophthalmopathy.

This clonotype was seen a few times. The V gene is TRBV20-1, the J gene TRBJ1-2; D is unresolved. V dropped 7 bases and J dropped 2 bases, with 14 bases sitting between them. This CDR3 is built from 13 residues. CDR1 and CDR2 (germline): DFQATT, SNEGSKA (reference sequence). As DNA, the CDR3 is TGCAGTGTTTACGGGGTGCGGAACTATGGCTACACCTTC. Its protein is CSVYGVRNYGYTF.

The CDR3 loop is CSASGDIGPHGYTF. DNA of the CDR3: TGCAGTGCGTCCGGGGACATCGGGCCTCATGGCTACACCTTC. The chain is built from TRBV20-1 and TRBJ1-2, with D possibly TRBD1 on 6 matching bases. Germline V gives CDR1 DFQATT, CDR2 SNEGSKA (reference sequence). The ends were cut back, 6 bases at V and 6 bases at J, with 20 bases in the middle. The CDR3 runs to 14 residues.

The sample holds a few counts of this clonotype. The rearrangement joins TRBV27 to TRBJ2-1; 8 nucleotides line up with TRBD1. With V trimmed by 3 bases and J by 8 bases, 18 bases remained unmatched. The germline CDR1 and CDR2 sequences are MNHEY and SMNVEV (reference sequence). The CDR3 is 18 residues long. CDR3: CASSFRRGRVGSLDEQFF. CDR3 bases: TGTGCCAGCAGTTTCCGCAGGGGGCGAGTCGGGAGCTTGGATGAGCAGTTCTTC.

This clonotype was observed many times. This chain links TRBV12-5 with TRBJ2-7; 10 bases agree with TRBD1. The trim removed 5 bases at V and 0 bases at J, leaving 4 bases unmatched. Germline V gene lookup returns CDR1 LGHNT and CDR2 FRNRAP. The CDR3 has 15 amino acids. The CDR3 loop is CASGTGQGGSYEQYF. CDR3 in DNA: TGTGCTAGTGGTACCGGACAGGGGGGCTCCTACGAGCAGTACTTC.

This clonotype appeared a single time. This may stem from a read error, because a much larger clone lies one nucleotide away. This chain uses TRBV12-3 or TRBV12-4 with TRBJ2-3; the D gene could be TRBD1 or TRBD2 (6 bases each). Trimming took off 5 bases at V and 1 base at J, with 19 bases between the two ends. The CDR3 runs to 17 residues. The CDR3 loop reads CASSPTGARVGTDTQYF. The CDR3 DNA is TGTGCCAGCAGTCCGACGGGGGCCCGGGTTGGCACAGATACGCAGTATTTT.

Only a few counts were recorded for this clonotype. The CDR3 DNA reads as TGTGCCTGGAGCTTAGGACAGGGTAGTCTATACGAGCAGTACTTC. Its translation: CAWSLGQGSLYEQYF. V gene TRBV30 combines with J gene TRBJ2-7, with 8 positions matching TRBD1. V shed 3 bases, J shed 4 bases, and the junction held 11 bases outside the gene matches. The CDR3 spans 15 residues. Germline V gene sequence: CDR1 GTSNPN, CDR2 SVGIG (reference sequence). Complete variable domain (other parts from reference TRBV30 and TRBJ2-7): SQTIHQWPATLVQPVGSPLSLECTVEGTSNPNLYWYRQAAGRGLQLLFYSVGIGQISSEVPQNLSASRPQDRQFILSSKKLLLSDSGFYLCAWSLGQGSLYEQYFGPGTRLTVT.

The J gene is TRBJ1-6, the V gene TRBV6-1, with D tentatively TRBD1 (5 bases). From germline, CDR1 is MNHNS and CDR2 SASEGT. CDR3 size: 15 residues. With 4 bases removed from V and 7 bases from J, the gap between germline ends came to 14 bases. The DNA for the CDR3 is TGTGCCAGCAGTGGGGGCGGGGTTTGGAATTCACCCCTCCACTTT. This codes for CASSGGGVWNSPLHF.

This clonotype was observed many times. The chain links TRBV12-3 or TRBV12-4 to TRBJ1-2; 7 nucleotides align to TRBD1. Unmatched junction bases numbered 3, after V lost 6 bases and J lost 2 bases. CDR3 length equals 13 residues. Here the CDR3 reads CASRLQGNYGYTF. In DNA, the CDR3 is TGTGCCAGCAGACTACAGGGGAACTATGGCTACACCTTC.

The V and J genes are TRBV7-8 and TRBJ2-7; 10 bases agree with TRBD1. CDR1 and CDR2 (germline): SGHVS, FQNEAQ. The CDR3 runs 14 residues. The V segment lost 5 bases and the J segment 3 bases; nucleotides outside the gene matches: 4. In DNA, the CDR3 is TGTGCCAGCAGCCGACAGGGGGCCAACTACGAGCAGTACTTC. This sequence encodes CASSRQGANYEQYF.

Many counts were recorded for this clonotype. The V and J genes are TRBV28 and TRBJ1-5, with D perhaps TRBD1 (6 bases). The germline CDR1 and CDR2 sequences are MDHEN and SYDVKM. The CDR3 is 13 amino acids. The V end was cut by 7 bases, the J end by 5 bases, with 12 bases between. The CDR3 nucleotides are TGTGCCAGCAATACAGGGAGGGATCAGCCCCAGCATTTT. Protein: CASNTGRDQPQHF.

The table lists this clonotype with a few counts. The CDR3 region is CASRPGTGGSETQYF. CDR3 DNA: TGTGCCAGCCGGCCCGGGACAGGGGGTTCGGAGACCCAGTACTTC. The chain employs TRBV27 and TRBJ2-5, with 11 positions matching TRBD1. With 8 bases clipped from V and 5 bases from J, the junction kept 10 bases outside the gene matches. CDR3 length: 15 residues. Germline values: CDR1 MNHEY, CDR2 SMNVEV (reference sequence).

This clonotype came up a few times. The V and J genes are TRBV6-5 and TRBJ1-1; a weak D match, TRBD1 (6 bases). This CDR3 has 15 amino acids. Germline CDR1 is MNHEY and CDR2 is SVGAGI. Trimming shortened V by 2 bases and J by 1 base, and 11 bases separated the two germline ends. CDR3 DNA sequence: TGTGCCAGCAGTTACGAGTGGGGGGCGAACACTGAAGCTTTCTTT. Protein: CASSYEWGANTEAFF.

The DNA of the CDR3 is TGTGCCAGCAGCTTAGTGACGGGGGGCGGCTACGAGCAGTACTTC. It encodes CASSLVTGGGYEQYF. The genes are TRBV7-9 and TRBJ2-7, with a tentative D call TRBD2 (7 bases). CDR1 and CDR2 (germline): SEHNR, FQNEAQ (reference sequence). Trimming took off 1 base at V and 3 bases at J, with 13 bases between the two ends. This CDR3 is built from 15 residues.

This clonotype was seen only a few times. The CDR3 loop reads CASLGLTGFTDTQYF. CDR3 bases: TGTGCCAGCCTTGGCCTGACAGGCTTCACAGATACGCAGTATTTT. The rearrangement links TRBV6-2 or TRBV6-3 to TRBJ2-3, with D possibly being TRBD1 (6 bases). The CDR3 consists of 15 residues. With 8 bases removed from V and 2 bases from J, the gap between germline ends came to 17 bases. Germline CDR1 reads MNHEY; CDR2 reads SVGEGT.

This chain uses TRBV6-2 or TRBV6-3 with TRBJ2-7, with D possibly TRBD1 on 5 matching bases. The CDR3 is made up of 13 amino acids. The germline V gene has CDR1 MNHEY and CDR2 SVGEGT. The germline V and J ends were trimmed by 6 bases and 6 bases, with 15 bases remaining between them. The DNA of the CDR3 is TGTGCCAGCAGCTTTTATACAGGCGTCGAGCAGTACTTC. Its translation is CASSFYTGVEQYF.

The sample holds one count of this clonotype. A much larger clone sits a single nucleotide away, making a read error possible. CDR3 in amino acids: CASSRTRGAGGEEQYF. In DNA, the CDR3 is TGTGCCAGCAGTCGAACCCGTGGGGCAGGGGGGGAAGAGCAGTACTTC. The chain combines TRBV28 with TRBJ2-7; TRBD1 or TRBD2 may be the D gene (7 bases each). Germline V gene lookup returns CDR1 MDHEN and CDR2 SYDVKM. The CDR3 totals 16 residues. V was cut by 5 bases and J by 7 bases, with 24 bases left in between.

The V and J genes are TRBV6-1 and TRBJ1-2; weak D call: TRBD1 (6 bases). The CDR3 covers 15 residues. CDR1 MNHNS and CDR2 SASEGT come from the germline V gene. V was trimmed by 6 bases and J by 4 bases, leaving 18 bases between them. As DNA, the CDR3 is TGTGCCAGCAGACTCGGGGGCCCCCCGGGCTATGGCTACACCTTC. The encoded protein is CASRLGGPPGYGYTF.

The chain couples TRBV5-4 to TRBJ2-3, with D hard to call. There are 13 residues in the CDR3. V was trimmed by 2 bases and J by 4 bases, leaving 8 bases between them. Germline V CDR1 and CDR2: SGHNT, YYREEE (reference sequence). The CDR3 region is CASSFPESDTQYF. For the CDR3, the DNA is TGTGCCAGCAGCTTTCCGGAATCAGATACGCAGTATTTT.

The chain recombines TRBV15 with TRBJ2-7, with TRBD2 as a possible D gene (5 bases). Deletions cut 3 bases from V and 3 bases from J, with 12 bases between. The CDR3 runs to 14 residues. Per germline, CDR1 LNHNV and CDR2 YYDKDF (reference sequence). CDR3 protein: CATSRSPGNYEQYF. The CDR3 DNA reads TGTGCCACCAGCAGGTCTCCGGGAAACTACGAGCAGTACTTC.

This clonotype came up a few times. The J gene is TRBJ2-3, the V gene TRBV29-1; D remains unclear. The CDR3 length is 12 residues. V gave up 4 bases and J gave up 2 bases, with 7 bases separating them. The germline CDR1 and CDR2 sequences are SQVTM and ANQGSEA. The CDR3 sequence: CSVGDSTDTQYF. The CDR3 nucleotides are TGCAGCGTTGGAGATTCCACAGATACGCAGTATTTT.

This clonotype was picked up many times. The chain joins TRBV27 to TRBJ1-2; possible D gene TRBD1, 5 bases. This CDR3 region has 13 residues. Deletions cut 6 bases from V and 4 bases from J, with 12 bases between. Germline CDR1 reads MNHEY; CDR2 reads SMNVEV (reference sequence). CDR3 protein: CASRRGDGYGYTF. The DNA of the CDR3 is TGTGCCAGCAGACGGGGGGATGGCTATGGCTACACCTTC.

This clonotype was detected many times. This chain connects TRBV3-1 to TRBJ1-1, with a possible D match to TRBD1 (6 bases). Germline V gene data show CDR1 as LGHDT and CDR2 as YNNKEL (reference sequence). The CDR3 has 13 amino acids. V lost 4 bases and J 3 bases, leaving 9 bases between the germline ends. CDR3 DNA: TGTGCCAGCAGCCTGGGACATCACACTGAAGCTTTCTTT. Translation: CASSLGHHTEAFF.

This chain joins TRBV27 and TRBJ1-6; TRBD1 matches at 7 bases. Germline V gene lookup returns CDR1 MNHEY and CDR2 SMNVEV (reference sequence). CDR3 length equals 16 residues. V was pared by 5 bases and J by 3 bases, with 7 bases of the junction left unmatched. The CDR3 region is CASSDWTGRYNSPLHF. The CDR3 DNA follows: TGTGCCAGCAGTGACTGGACAGGTCGCTATAATTCACCCCTCCACTTT.

The rearrangement uses TRBV20-1 and TRBJ2-7; 8 bases agree with TRBD1. This CDR3 is built from 14 residues. Germline V gene lookup returns CDR1 DFQATT and CDR2 SNEGSKA (reference sequence). V dropped 5 bases and J dropped 0; count of bases not matched to a gene: 6. For the CDR3, the DNA is TGCAGTGCTCCCCGGGACAGGTACTCCTACGAGCAGTACTTC. This translates into CSAPRDRYSYEQYF.